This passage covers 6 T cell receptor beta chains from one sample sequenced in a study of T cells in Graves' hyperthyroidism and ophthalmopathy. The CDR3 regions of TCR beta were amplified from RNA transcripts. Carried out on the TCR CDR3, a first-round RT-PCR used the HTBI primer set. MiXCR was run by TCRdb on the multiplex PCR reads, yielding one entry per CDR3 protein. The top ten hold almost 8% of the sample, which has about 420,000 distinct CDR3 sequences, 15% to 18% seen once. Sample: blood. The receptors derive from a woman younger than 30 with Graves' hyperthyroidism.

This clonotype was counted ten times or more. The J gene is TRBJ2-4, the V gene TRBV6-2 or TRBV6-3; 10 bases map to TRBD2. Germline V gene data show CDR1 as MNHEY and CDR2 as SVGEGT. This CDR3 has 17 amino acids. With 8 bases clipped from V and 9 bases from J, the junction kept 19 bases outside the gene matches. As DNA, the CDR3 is TGTGCCAGCCGACCGGGCGCTAGCGGGAGAATGGCCAGCATTCAGTACTTC. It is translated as CASRPGASGRMASIQYF.

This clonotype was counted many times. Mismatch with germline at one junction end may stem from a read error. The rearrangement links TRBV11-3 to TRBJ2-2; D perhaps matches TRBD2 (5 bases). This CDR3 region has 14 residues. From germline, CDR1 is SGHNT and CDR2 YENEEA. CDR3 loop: CASSSKPGLGVLFF. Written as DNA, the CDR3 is TGTGCCAGCAGCTCGAAACCGGGCCTCGGGGTGCTGTTTTTT.

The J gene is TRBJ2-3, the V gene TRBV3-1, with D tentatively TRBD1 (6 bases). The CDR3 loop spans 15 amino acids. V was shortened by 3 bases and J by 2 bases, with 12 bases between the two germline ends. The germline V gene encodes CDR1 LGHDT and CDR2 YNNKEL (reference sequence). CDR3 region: CASSHRGGSTDTQYF. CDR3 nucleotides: TGTGCCAGCAGCCACAGGGGTGGCTCCACAGATACGCAGTATTTT.

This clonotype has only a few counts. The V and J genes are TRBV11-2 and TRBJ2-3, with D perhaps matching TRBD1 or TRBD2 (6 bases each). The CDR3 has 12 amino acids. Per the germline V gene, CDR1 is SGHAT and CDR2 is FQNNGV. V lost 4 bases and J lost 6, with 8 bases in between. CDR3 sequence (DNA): TGTGCCAGCAGCTGGGGGGCCGATACGCAGTATTTT. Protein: CASSWGADTQYF.

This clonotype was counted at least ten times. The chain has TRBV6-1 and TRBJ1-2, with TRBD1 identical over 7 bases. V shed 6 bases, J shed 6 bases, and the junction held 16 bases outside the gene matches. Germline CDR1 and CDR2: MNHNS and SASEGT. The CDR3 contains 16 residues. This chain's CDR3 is CASSSGTVLTGDGYTF. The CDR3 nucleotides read TGTGCCAGCAGCTCCGGGACAGTCCTGACGGGCGATGGCTACACCTTC.

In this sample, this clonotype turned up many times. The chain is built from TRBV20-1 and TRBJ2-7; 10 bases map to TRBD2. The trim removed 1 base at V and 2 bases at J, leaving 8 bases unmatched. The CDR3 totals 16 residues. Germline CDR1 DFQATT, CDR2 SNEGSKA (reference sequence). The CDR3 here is CSARASGGAYPYEQYF. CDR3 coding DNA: TGCAGTGCTAGAGCCAGCGGGGGGGCCTACCCCTACGAGCAGTACTTC.